A single sample is the source of the 2 T cell receptor beta chains below, sequenced in a study of blood T cell repertoires in COVID-19. Some clones are missing from TCRdb's copy, which holds only in-frame ones; the method was immunoSEQ multiplex PCR. The sample contains about 100,000 clones, about 90% of which appear only once. Sequenced input: peripheral blood. These receptors came from a man younger than 35 with COVID-19, enrolled during active disease.

This sequence joins TRBV6-1 and TRBJ2-7; D is ambiguous. The CDR3 spans 14 residues. Trimming cost V 1 base and J 0 bases, with 7 bases left between them. CDR1 and CDR2 (germline): MNHNS, SASEGT. The CDR3 protein is CASSEGQYSYEQYF. The CDR3 DNA follows: TGTGCCAGCAGTGAAGGGCAATACTCCTACGAGCAGTACTTC.

The CDR3 DNA reads TGTGCCAGCAGTTTCCGACTGACGGACTATGGCTACACCTTC. Translating it yields CASSFRLTDYGYTF. The gene calls are TRBV28 and TRBJ1-2; no reliable D call. The CDR3 contains 14 residues. Germline V CDR1 and CDR2: MDHEN, SYDVKM. Trimming removed 3 bases from V and 3 bases from J, with 11 bases in between.